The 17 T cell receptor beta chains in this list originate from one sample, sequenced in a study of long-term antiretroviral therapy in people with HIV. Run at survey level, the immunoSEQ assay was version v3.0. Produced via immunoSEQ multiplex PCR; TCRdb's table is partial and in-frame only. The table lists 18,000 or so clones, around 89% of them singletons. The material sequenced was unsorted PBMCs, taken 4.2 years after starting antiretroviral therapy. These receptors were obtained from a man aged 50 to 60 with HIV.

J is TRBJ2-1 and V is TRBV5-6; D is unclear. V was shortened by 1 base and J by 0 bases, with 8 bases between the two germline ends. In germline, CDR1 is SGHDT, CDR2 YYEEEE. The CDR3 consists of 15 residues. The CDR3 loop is CASSLPTNSYNEQFF. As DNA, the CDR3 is TGTGCCAGCAGCTTGCCTACTAACTCCTACAATGAGCAGTTCTTC.

For the CDR3, the DNA is TGTGCCTGGAGTGCCGGCGGGGGGTACAATGAGCAGTTCTTC. Its protein is CAWSAGGGYNEQFF. The rearrangement links TRBV30 to TRBJ2-1; 8 bases are shared with TRBD2. In germline, CDR1 is GTSNPN, CDR2 SVGIG (reference sequence). V lost 1 base to trimming and J lost 4 bases; unmatched junction nucleotides: 3. The CDR3 consists of 14 residues.

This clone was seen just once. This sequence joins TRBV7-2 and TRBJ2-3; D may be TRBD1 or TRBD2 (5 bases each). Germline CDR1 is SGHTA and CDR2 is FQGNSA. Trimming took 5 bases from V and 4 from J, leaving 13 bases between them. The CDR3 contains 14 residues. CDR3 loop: CASSAGTDADTQYF. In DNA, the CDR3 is TGTGCCAGCAGCGCCGGGACGGACGCAGATACGCAGTATTTT.

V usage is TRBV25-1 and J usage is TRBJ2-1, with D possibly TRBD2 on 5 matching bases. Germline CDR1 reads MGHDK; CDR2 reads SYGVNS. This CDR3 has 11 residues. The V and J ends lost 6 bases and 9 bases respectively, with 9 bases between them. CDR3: CASSLGGEQFF. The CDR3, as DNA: TGTGCCAGCAGCTTAGGAGGTGAGCAGTTCTTC.

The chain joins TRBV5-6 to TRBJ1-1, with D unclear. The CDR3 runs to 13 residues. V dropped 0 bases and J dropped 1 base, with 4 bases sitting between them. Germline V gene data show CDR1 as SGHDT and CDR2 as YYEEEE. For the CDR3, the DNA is TGTGCCAGCAGCTTGGTGGCGAACACTGAAGCTTTCTTT. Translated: CASSLVANTEAFF. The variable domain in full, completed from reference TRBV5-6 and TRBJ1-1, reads DAGVTQSPTHLIKTRGQQVTLRCSPKSGHDTVSWYQQALGQGPQFIFQYYEEEERQRGNFPDRFSGHQFPNYSSELNVNALLLGDSALYLCASSLVANTEAFFGQGTRLTVV.

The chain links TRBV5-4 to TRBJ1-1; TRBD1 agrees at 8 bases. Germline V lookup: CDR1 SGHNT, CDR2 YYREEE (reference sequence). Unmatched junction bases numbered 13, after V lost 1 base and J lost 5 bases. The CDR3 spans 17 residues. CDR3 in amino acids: CASSLPGQGRVGTEAFF. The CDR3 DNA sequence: TGTGCCAGCAGCTTGCCAGGACAGGGACGGGTAGGTACTGAAGCTTTCTTT.

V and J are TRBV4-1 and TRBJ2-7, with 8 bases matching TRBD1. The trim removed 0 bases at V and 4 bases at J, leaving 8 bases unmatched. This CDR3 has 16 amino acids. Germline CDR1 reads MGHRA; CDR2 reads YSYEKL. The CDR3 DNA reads TGCGCCAGCAGCCAAGACCCGGGACAGGAAGATTACGAGCAGTACTTC. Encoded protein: CASSQDPGQEDYEQYF.

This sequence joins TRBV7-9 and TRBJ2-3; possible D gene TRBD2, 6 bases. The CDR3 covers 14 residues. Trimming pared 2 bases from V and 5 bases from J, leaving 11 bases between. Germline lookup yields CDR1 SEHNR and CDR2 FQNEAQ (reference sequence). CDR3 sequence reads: CASSLIGGGDTQYF. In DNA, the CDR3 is TGTGCCAGCAGCTTAATCGGGGGTGGAGATACGCAGTATTTT.

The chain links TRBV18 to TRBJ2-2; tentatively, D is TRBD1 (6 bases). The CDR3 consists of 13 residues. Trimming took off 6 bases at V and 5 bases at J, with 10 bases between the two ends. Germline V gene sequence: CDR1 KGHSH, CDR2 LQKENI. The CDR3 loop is CASSPQGTGELFF. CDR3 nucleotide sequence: TGTGCCAGCTCCCCGCAGGGGACCGGGGAGCTGTTTTTT.

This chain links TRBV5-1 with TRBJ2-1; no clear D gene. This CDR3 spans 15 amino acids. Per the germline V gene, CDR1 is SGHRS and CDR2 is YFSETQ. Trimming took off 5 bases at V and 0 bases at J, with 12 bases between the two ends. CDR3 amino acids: CASRGARSSYNEQFF. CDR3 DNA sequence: TGCGCCAGCAGGGGCGCCAGGAGCTCCTACAATGAGCAGTTCTTC.

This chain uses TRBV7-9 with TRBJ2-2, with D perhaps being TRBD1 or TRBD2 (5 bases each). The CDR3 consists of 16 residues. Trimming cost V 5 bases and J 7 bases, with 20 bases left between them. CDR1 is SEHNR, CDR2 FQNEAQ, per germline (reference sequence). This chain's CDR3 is CASSTSGTVRSGELFF. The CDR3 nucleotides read TGTGCCAGCAGCACCTCAGGGACCGTTCGAAGCGGGGAGCTGTTTTTT.

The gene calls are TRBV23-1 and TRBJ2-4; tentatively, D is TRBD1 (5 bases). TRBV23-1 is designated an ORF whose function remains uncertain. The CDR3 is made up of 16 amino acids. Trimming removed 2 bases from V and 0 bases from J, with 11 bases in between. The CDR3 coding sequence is TGCGCCAGCAGTCAAACCCGGACAACAGCCAAAAACATTCAGTACTTC. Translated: CASSQTRTTAKNIQYF.

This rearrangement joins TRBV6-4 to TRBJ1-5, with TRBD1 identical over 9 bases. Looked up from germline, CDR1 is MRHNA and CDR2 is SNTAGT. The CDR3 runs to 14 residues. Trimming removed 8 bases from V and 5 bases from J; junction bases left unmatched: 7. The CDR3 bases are TGTGCCAGCCCCCGGGACAGGGATCATCAGCCCCAGCATTTT. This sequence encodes CASPRDRDHQPQHF.

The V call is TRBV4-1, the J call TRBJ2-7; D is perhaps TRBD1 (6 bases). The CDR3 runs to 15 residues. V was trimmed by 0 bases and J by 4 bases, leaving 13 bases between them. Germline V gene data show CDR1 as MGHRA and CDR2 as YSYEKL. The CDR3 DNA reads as TGCGCCAGCAGCCAAGATCCACAGGGAATATACGAGCAGTACTTC. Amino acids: CASSQDPQGIYEQYF.

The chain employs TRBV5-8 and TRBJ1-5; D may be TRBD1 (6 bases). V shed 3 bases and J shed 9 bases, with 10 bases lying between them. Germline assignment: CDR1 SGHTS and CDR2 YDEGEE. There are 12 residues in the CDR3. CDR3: CASSYQGPPQHF. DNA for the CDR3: TGTGCCAGCAGCTATCAGGGGCCGCCCCAGCATTTT.

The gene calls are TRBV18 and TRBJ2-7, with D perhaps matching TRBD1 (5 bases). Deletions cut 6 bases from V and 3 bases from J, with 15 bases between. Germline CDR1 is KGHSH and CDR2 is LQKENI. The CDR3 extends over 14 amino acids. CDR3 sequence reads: CASSPYPDSYEQYF. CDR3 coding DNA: TGTGCCAGCTCTCCATATCCCGACAGCTACGAGCAGTACTTC.

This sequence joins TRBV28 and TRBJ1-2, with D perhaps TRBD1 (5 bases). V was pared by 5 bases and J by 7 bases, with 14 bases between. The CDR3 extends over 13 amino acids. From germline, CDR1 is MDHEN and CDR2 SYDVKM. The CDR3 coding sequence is TGTGCCAGCAGTGCCTCGGTGGGGGGTGGCTACACCTTC. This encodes CASSASVGGGYTF.